This T cell receptor (beta chain) was observed in a study of cytotoxic CD8 clonotypes in ibrutinib-treated CLL. Looking at the study overall: Across the patients, about a dozen were relapsed/refractory, roughly 14 treatment-naive and about 17 IGHV unmutated. With a range of 6 to 36, the median treatment time before response samples were taken was more than 10 months. General study points: Sustained-remission and progressing patients' sampling times differed. Clonality went up at ibrutinib response and then declined back toward baseline at progression.

With regard to this clone: As yet, its antigen is unknown.

Generated by immunoSEQ multiplex PCR, the TCRdb table keeps only in-frame clones and is missing some. The table shows about 35,000 clones, with roughly two thirds occurring only once. Germline lookup yields CDR1 LNHDA and CDR2 SQIVND (reference sequence). V was pared by 4 bases and J by 1 base, with 3 bases of the junction left unmatched. The CDR3 length is 15 residues. The TCR originated in a human donor with chronic lymphocytic leukemia. This specimen consisted of PBMCs, obtained at disease progression, from a patient treated with ibrutinib. The V call is TRBV19, the J call TRBJ1-5; 8 bases line up with TRBD1. Written as DNA, the CDR3 is TGTGCCAGTAGTAACCGGACAGGGAGCAATCAGCCCCAGCATTTT. It is translated as CASSNRTGSNQPQHF.